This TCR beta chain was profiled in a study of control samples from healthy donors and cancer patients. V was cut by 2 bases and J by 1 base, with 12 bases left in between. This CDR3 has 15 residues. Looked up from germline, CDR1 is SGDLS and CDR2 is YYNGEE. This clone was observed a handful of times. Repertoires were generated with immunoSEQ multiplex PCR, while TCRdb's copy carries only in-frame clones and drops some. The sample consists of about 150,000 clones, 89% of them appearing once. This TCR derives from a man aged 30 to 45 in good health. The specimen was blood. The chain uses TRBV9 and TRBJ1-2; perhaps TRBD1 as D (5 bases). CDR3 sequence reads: CASSVGSRGNYGYTF. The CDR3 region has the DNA TGTGCCAGCAGCGTCGGGTCAAGGGGTAACTATGGCTACACCTTC. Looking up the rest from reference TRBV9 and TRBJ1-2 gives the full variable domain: DSGVTQTPKHLITATGQRVTLRCSPRSGDLSVYWYQQSLDQGLQFLIQYYNGEERAKGNILERFSAQQFPDLHSELNLSSLELGDSALYFCASSVGSRGNYGYTFGSGTRLTVV.